These 20 T cell receptor beta chains were all obtained from the same sample, sequenced in a study of shared clonotypes between healthy human individuals. Profiled with immunoSEQ multiplex PCR; TCRdb holds only in-frame clones, not every one. The sample records some 980,000 clones, 76% being singletons. The sequencing input was memory CD4+ T cells sorted from blood. Subset here: CD45RA-negative fraction. Source of these receptors: a man younger than 35 in good health.

This rearrangement joins TRBV6-1 to TRBJ2-4; D unresolved. Trimming took 3 bases from V and 0 from J, leaving 6 bases between them. The CDR3 sequence is 14 residues long. Germline V gene sequence: CDR1 MNHNS, CDR2 SASEGT. CDR3 amino acids: CASSELLAKNIQYF. CDR3 nucleotide sequence: TGTGCCAGCAGTGAGTTATTAGCCAAAAACATTCAGTACTTC.

The V and J genes are TRBV7-2 and TRBJ2-5, with D hard to call. V was pared by 4 bases and J by 5 bases, with 14 bases between. CDR3 length equals 14 residues. Per the germline V gene, CDR1 is SGHTA and CDR2 is FQGNSA. The DNA of the CDR3 is TGTGCCAGCAGCTCCCGCCCTAGTGGGGAGACCCAGTACTTC. It yields the protein CASSSRPSGETQYF.

The rearrangement links TRBV18 to TRBJ1-2, with 8 bases fitting TRBD1. CDR1 is KGHSH and CDR2 is LQKENI in the germline V gene. The J segment lost 5 bases and the V segment lost 5 bases, leaving 4 bases of the junction unmatched. This CDR3 comprises 13 residues. CDR3 DNA: TGTGCCAGCTCAGAGGACAGGGCGTATGGCTACACCTTC. As protein: CASSEDRAYGYTF.

This rearrangement joins TRBV28 to TRBJ2-6; TRBD2 might be the D (5 bases). This CDR3 is built from 17 residues. V was shortened by 4 bases and J by 0 bases, with 13 bases between the two germline ends. CDR1 and CDR2 from the germline V gene are MDHEN and SYDVKM. The chain's CDR3 is CASSSYGVGSGANVLTF. The CDR3 region has the DNA TGTGCCAGCAGTTCATACGGGGTAGGCTCTGGGGCCAACGTCCTGACTTTC.

The chain joins TRBV7-8 to TRBJ1-2, with 9 nucleotides matching TRBD1. The V segment lost 6 bases and the J segment 3 bases; nucleotides outside the gene matches: 8. Germline-derived CDR1 and CDR2 are SGHVS and FQNEAQ. CDR3 length: 15 amino acids. CDR3 DNA sequence: TGTGCCAGCAGATCCTTGGGGACAGGGCACTATGGCTACACCTTC. It is translated as CASRSLGTGHYGYTF.

The V call is TRBV19, the J call TRBJ1-5; D gene unclear. Trimming took off 3 bases at V and 15 bases at J, with 15 bases between the two ends. The CDR3 covers 12 residues. CDR1 LNHDA and CDR2 SQIVND come from the germline V gene (reference sequence). CDR3 bases: TGTGCCAGTAGTATGATAGGCTTGGGTCTGCATTTT. It is translated as CASSMIGLGLHF.

This clone was seen a handful of times. V is TRBV7-2 and J is TRBJ2-1; 16 positions match TRBD2. V lost 6 bases to trimming and J lost 3 bases; unmatched junction nucleotides: 11. The CDR3 totals 19 residues. In germline, CDR1 is SGHTA, CDR2 FQGNSA. The CDR3 sequence: CASRPGTSGRASGYNEQFF. CDR3 coding DNA: TGTGCCAGCAGACCCGGGACTAGCGGGAGGGCCTCGGGCTACAATGAGCAGTTCTTC.

This rearrangement joins TRBV6-6 to TRBJ2-1, with no clear D. CDR1 and CDR2 from the germline V gene are MNHNY and SVGAGI (reference sequence). The V and J ends lost 0 bases and 9 bases respectively, with 6 bases between them. The CDR3 runs to 12 residues. CDR3 coding DNA: TGTGCCAGCAGTTACTCGAACGCTGAGCAGTTCTTC. Encoded protein: CASSYSNAEQFF.

The rearrangement joins TRBV30 to TRBJ1-3; D is possibly TRBD1 (6 bases). Trimming pared 4 bases from V and 4 bases from J, leaving 17 bases between. The germline CDR1 and CDR2 sequences are GTSNPN and SVGIG (reference sequence). CDR3 length equals 15 residues. This CDR3 is CAWTQGNRLGNTIYF. CDR3 coding DNA: TGTGCCTGGACACAGGGAAATCGGCTAGGAAACACCATATATTTT.

This clone has more than one count but fewer than ten. The rearrangement links TRBV6-5 to TRBJ1-4; tentative D call: TRBD1 (5 bases). Germline lookup yields CDR1 MNHEY and CDR2 SVGAGI. The CDR3 is 13 amino acids. V was shortened by 7 bases and J by 3 bases, with 9 bases between the two germline ends. CDR3 in amino acids: CASKDMANEKLFF. As DNA, the CDR3 is TGTGCCAGCAAGGACATGGCTAATGAAAAACTGTTTTTT.

The chain links TRBV6-1 to TRBJ2-7; 7 positions agree with TRBD2. CDR1 is MNHNS, CDR2 SASEGT, per germline. The CDR3 runs to 13 residues. V trimming: 7 bases; J trimming: 0 bases; junction bases outside the gene matches: 3. CDR3 residues: CASTSGNSYEQYF. The CDR3 DNA is TGTGCCAGCACTAGCGGAAACTCCTACGAGCAGTACTTC.

The chain is built from TRBV21-1 and TRBJ1-3. TRBV21-1 is an annotated pseudogene. The CDR3 spans 15 residues. This chain's CDR3 is CASSPKALSGNTIYF. CDR3 bases: TGTGCCAGCAGCCCTAAAGCGCTCTCTGGAAACACCATATATTTT.

The CDR3 protein is CASSPEVGYGYTF. The CDR3 DNA reads TGTGCCAGCAGCCCCGAGGTAGGCTATGGCTACACCTTC. This sequence joins TRBV13 and TRBJ1-2, with D uncertain. The germline gives CDR1 PRHDT, CDR2 FYEKMQ (reference sequence). V lost 5 bases to trimming and J lost 4 bases, with 11 bases between them. The CDR3 is 13 residues long.

This clone occurred many times. The chain joins TRBV30 to TRBJ1-1; no clear D. CDR3 length: 14 residues. V dropped 2 bases and J dropped 2 bases, with 12 bases sitting between them. Germline CDR1 reads GTSNPN; CDR2 reads SVGIG (reference sequence). DNA of the CDR3: TGTGCCTGGAGTTCTCAGACTCCTAACACTGAAGCTTTCTTT. This encodes CAWSSQTPNTEAFF.

This chain links TRBV7-6 with TRBJ2-7, with D maybe TRBD2 (5 bases). Germline V lookup: CDR1 SGHVS, CDR2 FNYEAQ. Between the trimmed V and J ends, which lost 5 bases and 5 bases, there was a span of 16 bases. CDR3 length equals 14 residues. The CDR3, as DNA: TGTGCCAGCAGCGTTGCGGGCCAAGGCCACGAGCAGTACTTC. The encoded protein is CASSVAGQGHEQYF.

This clone was counted once. This rearrangement joins TRBV9 to TRBJ1-3; 7 nucleotides align to TRBD1. Trimming cost V 4 bases and J 0 bases; bases outside gene matches: 4. Germline V CDR1 and CDR2: SGDLS, YYNGEE. This CDR3 is built from 15 residues. For the CDR3, the DNA is TGTGCCAGCAGCAACAGGGGCTCCTCTGGAAACACCATATATTTT. Residues: CASSNRGSSGNTIYF.

The rearrangement joins TRBV10-1 to TRBJ2-7, with TRBD2 identical over 9 bases. Germline-derived CDR1 and CDR2 are WNHNN and SYGVQD (reference sequence). The V and J ends lost 3 bases and 4 bases, in that order; junction bases with no gene match: 7. This CDR3 spans 15 amino acids. CDR3 loop: CASSESRGRGYEQYF. DNA for the CDR3: TGCGCCAGCAGTGAATCCCGCGGGAGGGGTTACGAGCAGTACTTC.

This rearrangement joins TRBV4-1 to TRBJ2-3; 11 bases are shared with TRBD2. V lost 0 bases to trimming and J lost 6 bases; unmatched junction nucleotides: 8. This CDR3 is 17 amino acids long. Germline values: CDR1 MGHRA, CDR2 YSYEKL. CDR3 sequence: CASSQELLAGAGDTQYF. CDR3 DNA: TGCGCCAGCAGCCAAGAACTACTAGCGGGGGCGGGTGATACGCAGTATTTT.

Written as DNA, the CDR3 is TGTGCCAGCAGCCCTACCTACGCGGATCATGAGCAGTTCTTC. This gives the protein CASSPTYADHEQFF. The chain carries TRBV11-3 and TRBJ2-1; D is uncertain. The CDR3 loop spans 14 amino acids. Germline V lookup: CDR1 SGHNT, CDR2 YENEEA. Trimming removed 5 bases from V and 8 bases from J, with 16 bases in between.

This clone was detected only a few times. The chain is built from TRBV7-2 and TRBJ1-2, with a possible D match to TRBD1 (6 bases). The ends were cut back, 5 bases at V and 6 bases at J, with 13 bases in the middle. The CDR3 runs to 13 residues. Germline V CDR1 and CDR2: SGHTA, FQGNSA. CDR3: CASSTRDMNGYTF. The CDR3 nucleotides are TGTGCCAGCAGCACCCGGGACATGAATGGCTACACCTTC.